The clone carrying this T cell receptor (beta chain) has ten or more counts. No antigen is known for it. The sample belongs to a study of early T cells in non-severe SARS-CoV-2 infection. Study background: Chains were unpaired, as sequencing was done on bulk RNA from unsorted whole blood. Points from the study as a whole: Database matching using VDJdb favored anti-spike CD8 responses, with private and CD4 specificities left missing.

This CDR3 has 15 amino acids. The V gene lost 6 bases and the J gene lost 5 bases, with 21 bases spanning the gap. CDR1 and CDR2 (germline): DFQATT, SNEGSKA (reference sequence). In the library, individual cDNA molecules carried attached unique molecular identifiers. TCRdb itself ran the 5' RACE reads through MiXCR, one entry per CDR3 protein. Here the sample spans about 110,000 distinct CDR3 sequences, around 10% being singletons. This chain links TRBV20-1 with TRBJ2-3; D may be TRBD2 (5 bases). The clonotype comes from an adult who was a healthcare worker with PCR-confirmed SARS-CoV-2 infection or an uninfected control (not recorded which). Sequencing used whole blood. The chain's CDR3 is CSADAWEKIGDTQYF. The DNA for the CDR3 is TGCAGTGCCGATGCATGGGAGAAAATTGGAGATACGCAGTATTTT.